These T cell receptor beta chains were read from a single sample in a study of blood T cells in healthy people across ages. One entry per CDR3 protein, called by TCRdb with MiXCR from the 5' RACE reads. In the table there are 950,000 to 1,200,000 distinct CDR3 sequences, more than 30% of which are singletons. The sample was blood. These receptors were taken from a man aged 18 to 30 in good health. The CDR3 runs from the conserved cysteine through the conserved F or W. The D gene is left open where the match is weak. A row's size may be missing; if present it is once, few, many or a size class.

CDR3nt: TGTGCCAGCAGCCCGATAGACAACCGAGCGGATACGCAGTATTTT
CDR3aa: CASSPIDNRADTQYF
abundance: NA
d_gene: NA
j_gene: TRBJ2-3
v_gene: TRBV12-3/TRBV12-4

CDR3nt: TGTGCTAGTGGTGGACTCCCTAGACAGGGGGCCTGTGAGACCCAGTACTTC
CDR3aa: CASGGLPRQGACETQYF
abundance: NA
d_gene: TRBD1
j_gene: TRBJ2-5
v_gene: TRBV12-5

CDR3nt: TGTGCCAGCAAGAGGGGGCAGGTAGCTTTCTTT
CDR3aa: CASKRGQVAFF
abundance: NA
d_gene: TRBD1
j_gene: TRBJ1-1
v_gene: TRBV6-2/TRBV6-3

CDR3nt: TGTGCCAGCACAAAACAGGGGGAGAACACTGAAGCTTTCTTT
CDR3aa: CASTKQGENTEAFF
abundance: NA
d_gene: TRBD1
j_gene: TRBJ1-1
v_gene: TRBV28

CDR3nt: TGTGCCATCAGTGACCCGCAGGGTTATGAGCAGTACTTC
CDR3aa: CAISDPQGYEQYF
abundance: few
d_gene: NA
j_gene: TRBJ2-5
v_gene: TRBV10-3

CDR3nt: TGTGCCAGCAGTTTAGGGGCAGGCACCGGGGAGCTGTTTTTT
CDR3aa: CASSLGAGTGELFF
abundance: NA
d_gene: NA
j_gene: TRBJ2-2
v_gene: TRBV12-3/TRBV12-4

CDR3nt: TGTGCCAGCAGCCGTAGCGGATCCAAAAACATTCAGTACTTC
CDR3aa: CASSRSGSKNIQYF
abundance: few
d_gene: NA
j_gene: TRBJ2-4
v_gene: TRBV7-9

CDR3nt: TGCAGTGCTAGAGCTGGGGATTCTACCACCTTC
CDR3aa: CSARAGDSTTF
abundance: few
d_gene: NA
j_gene: TRBJ1-2
v_gene: TRBV20-1

CDR3nt: TGCGCCAGCAGCCAAGATTGGACTAGCGGGGGCTCAGATACGCAGTATTTT
CDR3aa: CASSQDWTSGGSDTQYF
abundance: many
d_gene: TRBD2
j_gene: TRBJ2-3
v_gene: TRBV4-3

CDR3nt: TGCAGTGCTCAACGGGACTCCAGGGCCAATGAGCAGTTCTTC
CDR3aa: CSAQRDSRANEQFF
abundance: many
d_gene: NA
j_gene: TRBJ2-1
v_gene: TRBV20-1

CDR3nt: TGTGCCAGCAGCGACTACAGGAGTAACTACTATGGCTACACCTTC
CDR3aa: CASSDYRSNYYGYTF
abundance: once
d_gene: NA
j_gene: TRBJ1-2
v_gene: TRBV11-2

CDR3nt: TGCGCCAGCAGCTTGGTATCCGCCGGTCTGATTGGGTCAGATACGCAGTATTTT
CDR3aa: CASSLVSAGLIGSDTQYF
abundance: NA
d_gene: NA
j_gene: TRBJ2-3
v_gene: TRBV5-1

CDR3nt: TGTGCCAGCAGCCCCCGGGGCAGGGTCGGCACTCAGTACTTC
CDR3aa: CASSPRGRVGTQYF
abundance: once
d_gene: NA
j_gene: TRBJ2-5
v_gene: TRBV13

CDR3nt: TGTGCCAGCAGTGTAACACAGGGGAGTATAGGGTCACCCCTCCACTTT
CDR3aa: CASSVTQGSIGSPLHF
abundance: few
d_gene: TRBD1
j_gene: TRBJ1-6
v_gene: TRBV6-1

CDR3nt: TGTGCCAGCAGTTCCCGGGGTTGGGTTCCCGGAAACACCATATATTTT
CDR3aa: CASSSRGWVPGNTIYF
abundance: NA
d_gene: NA
j_gene: TRBJ1-3
v_gene: TRBV27

CDR3nt: TGTGCCAGCAGCGCGCTTGGGACAGGGGATGAAAAACTGTTTTTT
CDR3aa: CASSALGTGDEKLFF
abundance: NA
d_gene: TRBD1
j_gene: TRBJ1-4
v_gene: TRBV7-2

CDR3nt: TGCGCCAGCAGCGTTGGTGGACAGGGCGGCCAAAGTGAGCAGTTCTTC
CDR3aa: CASSVGGQGGQSEQFF
abundance: NA
d_gene: TRBD1
j_gene: TRBJ2-1
v_gene: TRBV5-1

CDR3nt: TGTGCCAGCAGTTTAAGAGGGATCGAGCAGTACTTC
CDR3aa: CASSLRGIEQYF
abundance: many
d_gene: NA
j_gene: TRBJ2-7
v_gene: TRBV12-3/TRBV12-4

CDR3nt: TGCGCCAGCAGCCAAGATCCGGGGGCAGGCACAGATACGCAGTATTTT
CDR3aa: CASSQDPGAGTDTQYF
abundance: NA
d_gene: NA
j_gene: TRBJ2-3
v_gene: TRBV4-3

CDR3nt: TGTGCCAGCAGTGAAGAAAATCATGGCTACACCTTC
CDR3aa: CASSEENHGYTF
abundance: NA
d_gene: NA
j_gene: TRBJ1-2
v_gene: TRBV6-1

CDR3nt: TGTGCCAGCAGTGAAACTTCCAGGAGGGGGTCTAGCACAGATACGCAGTATTTT
CDR3aa: CASSETSRRGSSTDTQYF
abundance: NA
d_gene: NA
j_gene: TRBJ2-3
v_gene: TRBV25-1

CDR3nt: TGTGCCAGCAGCCAAGATTCTGGACAGGGAGTCCAAGAGACCCAGTACTTC
CDR3aa: CASSQDSGQGVQETQYF
abundance: NA
d_gene: TRBD1
j_gene: TRBJ2-5
v_gene: TRBV4-2

CDR3nt: TGTGCCAGCAGCGCCGGGGGACCCTCTATTCAGTACTTC
CDR3aa: CASSAGGPSIQYF
abundance: few
d_gene: NA
j_gene: TRBJ2-5
v_gene: TRBV9

CDR3nt: TGTGCCAGCAGCTTAGTGCGCGGGGGATATGAGACCCAGTACTTC
CDR3aa: CASSLVRGGYETQYF
abundance: NA
d_gene: TRBD2
j_gene: TRBJ2-5
v_gene: TRBV7-9

CDR3nt: TGTGCCAGCAGTTACTCGGGAGGGACAGCGGTCGGTGAAAAACTGTTTTTT
CDR3aa: CASSYSGGTAVGEKLFF
abundance: NA
d_gene: TRBD1
j_gene: TRBJ1-4
v_gene: TRBV6-5

CDR3nt: TGCAGCGTTTATGGGACAGGGGAAGGAGGTGGCTACACCTTC
CDR3aa: CSVYGTGEGGGYTF
abundance: many
d_gene: TRBD1
j_gene: TRBJ1-2
v_gene: TRBV29-1

CDR3nt: TGTGCCAGCACCCTTCTCAGGACCGGGGAGCTGTTTTTT
CDR3aa: CASTLLRTGELFF
abundance: NA
d_gene: NA
j_gene: TRBJ2-2
v_gene: TRBV12-3/TRBV12-4

CDR3nt: TGTGCCAGCAATGACGGGGGGAGCTCCTACGAGCAGTACTTC
CDR3aa: CASNDGGSSYEQYF
abundance: few
d_gene: TRBD2
j_gene: TRBJ2-7
v_gene: TRBV2

CDR3nt: TGTGCCGGCGGGGTGAACACTGAAGCTTTCTTT
CDR3aa: CAGGVNTEAFF
abundance: NA
d_gene: NA
j_gene: TRBJ1-1
v_gene: TRBV7-9

CDR3nt: TGTGCCAGCAGCACTGAGACTAGCGGGGGGAGGTTTACGCAGTATTTT
CDR3aa: CASSTETSGGRFTQYF
abundance: NA
d_gene: TRBD2
j_gene: TRBJ2-3
v_gene: TRBV7-2

CDR3nt: TGTGCCAGCAGTTTCGGACAGGGAATCGATCAGCCCCAGCATTTT
CDR3aa: CASSFGQGIDQPQHF
abundance: NA
d_gene: TRBD1
j_gene: TRBJ1-5
v_gene: TRBV12-3/TRBV12-4

CDR3nt: TGCAGTGCTAGCGGGGGGCGAGAGACCCAGTACTTC
CDR3aa: CSASGGRETQYF
abundance: NA
d_gene: NA
j_gene: TRBJ2-5
v_gene: TRBV20-1

CDR3nt: TGTGCCAGCAGTTGGAGACAGGGAAGCTACGAGCAGTACTTC
CDR3aa: CASSWRQGSYEQYF
abundance: few
d_gene: TRBD1
j_gene: TRBJ2-7
v_gene: TRBV12-3/TRBV12-4

CDR3nt: TGTGCCAGCAGCTTAACGACGGCCCATGAGCAGTACTTC
CDR3aa: CASSLTTAHEQYF
abundance: NA
d_gene: NA
j_gene: TRBJ2-5
v_gene: TRBV7-3

CDR3nt: TGTGCCAGCACCACCGGACAGGCAGCTAACTATGGCTACACCTTC
CDR3aa: CASTTGQAANYGYTF
abundance: NA
d_gene: TRBD1
j_gene: TRBJ1-2
v_gene: TRBV9

CDR3nt: TGTGCCAGCAGCCCGAGGTTAGGGGCAGACAATCAGCCCCAGCATTTT
CDR3aa: CASSPRLGADNQPQHF
abundance: once
d_gene: NA
j_gene: TRBJ1-5
v_gene: TRBV7-2

CDR3nt: TGTGCCAGCAGCATAGGGGGAGATAGCAATCAGCCCCAGCATTTT
CDR3aa: CASSIGGDSNQPQHF
abundance: few
d_gene: NA
j_gene: TRBJ1-5
v_gene: TRBV21-1

CDR3nt: TGTGCCAGCAGCCTGTTCGGACTATCCTACAATGAGCAGTTCTTC
CDR3aa: CASSLFGLSYNEQFF
abundance: NA
d_gene: NA
j_gene: TRBJ2-1
v_gene: TRBV11-2

CDR3nt: TGCAGTGCTTTCCGGACGGGCAGCAATCAGCCCCAGCATTTT
CDR3aa: CSAFRTGSNQPQHF
abundance: NA
d_gene: NA
j_gene: TRBJ1-5
v_gene: TRBV20-1

CDR3nt: TGCAGCGTTGGACTGGGACAGAACTCCTACAATGAGCAGTTCTTC
CDR3aa: CSVGLGQNSYNEQFF
abundance: NA
d_gene: TRBD1
j_gene: TRBJ2-1
v_gene: TRBV29-1

CDR3nt: TGCGCCAGCAGCCAAGATGTAAGCAGAACAAGCACAGATACGCAGTATTTT
CDR3aa: CASSQDVSRTSTDTQYF
abundance: few
d_gene: NA
j_gene: TRBJ2-3
v_gene: TRBV4-3

CDR3nt: TGTGCCAGCAGGCAGGGCGACGGAGAGACCCAGTACTTC
CDR3aa: CASRQGDGETQYF
abundance: few
d_gene: NA
j_gene: TRBJ2-5
v_gene: TRBV7-9

CDR3nt: TGCGCCAGCAGCCAGGACAGGGGTGAAGGAAGCTCACCCCTCCACTTT
CDR3aa: CASSQDRGEGSSPLHF
abundance: NA
d_gene: TRBD1
j_gene: TRBJ1-6
v_gene: TRBV4-1

CDR3nt: TGTGCCAGCTTTGCAGGGATGTACAATCAGCCCCAGCATTTT
CDR3aa: CASFAGMYNQPQHF
abundance: NA
d_gene: NA
j_gene: TRBJ1-5
v_gene: TRBV28

CDR3nt: TGTGCCAGCAGTGAAATGAGGCAGGCCAACCATGGCTACACCTTC
CDR3aa: CASSEMRQANHGYTF
abundance: NA
d_gene: NA
j_gene: TRBJ1-2
v_gene: TRBV2

CDR3nt: TGTGCCACCGCTGCAGCTAACTATGGCTACACCTTC
CDR3aa: CATAAANYGYTF
abundance: NA
d_gene: NA
j_gene: TRBJ1-2
v_gene: TRBV24-1